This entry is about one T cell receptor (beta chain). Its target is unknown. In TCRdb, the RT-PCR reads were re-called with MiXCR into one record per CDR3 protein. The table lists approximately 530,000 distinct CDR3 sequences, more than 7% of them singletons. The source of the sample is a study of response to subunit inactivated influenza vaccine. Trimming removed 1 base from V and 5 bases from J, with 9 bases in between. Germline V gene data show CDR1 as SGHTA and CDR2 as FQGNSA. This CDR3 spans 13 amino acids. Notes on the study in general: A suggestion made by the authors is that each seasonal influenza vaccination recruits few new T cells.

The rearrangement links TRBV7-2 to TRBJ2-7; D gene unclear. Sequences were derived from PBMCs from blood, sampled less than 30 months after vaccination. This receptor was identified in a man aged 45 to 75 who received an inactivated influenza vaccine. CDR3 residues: CASSLVVSDEQYF. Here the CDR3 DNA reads TGTGCCAGCAGCTTAGTAGTGAGCGACGAGCAGTACTTC. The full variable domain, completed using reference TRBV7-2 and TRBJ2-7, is GAGVSQSPSNKVTEKGKDVELRCDPISGHTALYWYRQSLGQGLEFLIYFQGNSAPDKSGLPSDRFSAERTGGSVSTLTIQRTQQEDSAVYLCASSLVVSDEQYFGPGTRLTVT.